The 7 T cell receptor beta chains in this list originate from one sample, sequenced in a study of shared clonotypes between healthy human individuals. CD45RO-negative cells were positively selected for CCR7, leaving out terminally differentiated effector memory CD45RA+ cells. Repertoires were generated with immunoSEQ multiplex PCR, while TCRdb's copy carries only in-frame clones and drops some. The repertoire holds around 2,000,000 clones, with around 96% as singletons. Sequenced input: naive CD8+ T cells sorted from blood. Receptors were obtained from a man aged 18 to 30 in good health.

This clone was observed a handful of times. The genes are TRBV9 and TRBJ1-1; no reliable D call. Germline CDR1 and CDR2: SGDLS and YYNGEE. The V end was cut by 4 bases, the J end by 3 bases, with 10 bases between. The CDR3 consists of 13 residues. The CDR3 coding sequence is TGTGCCAGCAGCCCCGGGTCGGACACTGAAGCTTTCTTT. It yields the protein CASSPGSDTEAFF.

V usage is TRBV28 and J usage is TRBJ2-2, with D unresolved. CDR1 and CDR2 (germline): MDHEN, SYDVKM. The CDR3 has 15 residues. V gave up 4 bases and J gave up 0 bases, with 9 bases separating them. CDR3 sequence reads: CASSSPGPNTGELFF. DNA for the CDR3: TGTGCCAGCAGTTCTCCGGGCCCGAACACCGGGGAGCTGTTTTTT.

With regard to this clone: The sample contains more than one DNA sequence encoding this CDR3. The CDR3 region is CAWSQGTEAFF. DNA of the CDR3: TGTGCCTGGAGTCAGGGGACAGAAGCTTTCTTT. The genes are TRBV30 and TRBJ1-1; D is possibly TRBD1 (6 bases). CDR3 length: 11 residues. The germline V gene encodes CDR1 GTSNPN and CDR2 SVGIG (reference sequence). Trimming took 2 bases from V and 8 from J, leaving 9 bases between them.

This clone was counted a single time. This rearrangement joins TRBV19 to TRBJ2-7; 7 bases align to TRBD2. The junction had 13 bases not matched to a gene; V was cut back by 8 bases and J by 3 bases. The CDR3 runs 15 residues. CDR1 and CDR2 from the germline V gene are LNHDA and SQIVND (reference sequence). The CDR3 sequence is CASAPAAGTIYEQYF. DNA of the CDR3: TGTGCCAGTGCCCCGGCGGCAGGGACTATCTACGAGCAGTACTTC.

V and J are TRBV6-5 and TRBJ1-5; TRBD1 might be the D (5 bases). This CDR3 comprises 14 residues. V gave up 2 bases and J gave up 6 bases, with 11 bases separating them. Germline V CDR1 and CDR2: MNHEY, SVGAGI. CDR3 DNA: TGTGCCAGCAGTTACAGCAGGGACGGTCAGCCCCAGCATTTT. This translates into CASSYSRDGQPQHF.

Comment on this clone: This sample also contains other DNA sequences that code for the same CDR3. The CDR3 region is CASSPTVSGNTIYF. CDR3 sequence (DNA): TGTGCCAGCAGCCCGACAGTCTCTGGAAACACCATATATTTT. The rearrangement links TRBV7-9 to TRBJ1-3; possible D gene TRBD1, 5 bases. V was cut by 5 bases and J by 0 bases, with 8 bases left in between. CDR3 size: 14 residues. Germline V gives CDR1 SEHNR, CDR2 FQNEAQ (reference sequence). Using reference TRBV7-9 and TRBJ1-3 for the parts outside the CDR3, the full variable domain is DTGVSQNPRHKITKRGQNVTFRCDPISEHNRLYWYRQTLGQGPEFLTYFQNEAQLEKSRLLSDRFSAERPKGSFSTLEIQRTEQGDSAMYLCASSPTVSGNTIYFGEGSWLTVV.

V is TRBV18 and J is TRBJ1-1; the match to TRBD1 covers 9 bases. This CDR3 has 14 amino acids. V lost 3 bases and J lost 8; bases outside the gene matches: 7. CDR1 KGHSH and CDR2 LQKENI come from the germline V gene. Here the CDR3 DNA reads TGTGCCAGCTCACCCCCCCGGGACAGGGACGAAGCTTTCTTT. Its protein is CASSPPRDRDEAFF. Using reference TRBV18 and TRBJ1-1 for the parts outside the CDR3, the full variable domain is NAGVMQNPRHLVRRRGQEARLRCSPMKGHSHVYWYRQLPEEGLKFMVYLQKENIIDESGMPKERFSAEFPKEGPSILRIQQVVRGDSAAYFCASSPPRDRDEAFFGQGTRLTVV.